The 28 T cell receptor beta chains given below trace back to one sample, sequenced in a study of T cells after yellow fever vaccination. TCRdb processed the 5' RACE reads anew with MiXCR; each CDR3 protein has one entry. In the table there are about 26,000 distinct CDR3 sequences, 4% to 5% of which are singletons. Sequencing was performed on PBMCs, either bulk or a sorted T-cell subset (CD4+, CD8+, memory, or dextramer-sorted; not recorded which), taken on the day of the yellow fever booster vaccination. Receptor source: a man between 18 and 29 years old who received the YFV17D yellow fever vaccine.

This clonotype occurred many times. The rearrangement links TRBV4-2 to TRBJ1-4, with D possibly matching TRBD1 (6 bases). This CDR3 is built from 16 residues. Germline V CDR1 and CDR2: LGHNA, YNFKEQ. V shed 0 bases and J shed 7 bases, with 15 bases lying between them. The CDR3 DNA reads as TGTGCCAGCAGCCAAGAAAGGAGAGGGGGGTCTGAAAAACTGTTTTTT. It specifies CASSQERRGGSEKLFF.

This clonotype was counted ten times or more. The chain combines TRBV5-1 with TRBJ2-6; D uncertain. V gave up 2 bases and J gave up 0 bases, with 3 bases separating them. The CDR3 has 14 amino acids. Germline-derived CDR1 and CDR2 are SGHRS and YFSETQ. CDR3 sequence (DNA): TGCGCCAGCAGCTTCTTCTCTGGGGCCAACGTCCTGACTTTC. This codes for CASSFFSGANVLTF.

Remarks on this clonotype: Relative to the germline gene, one junction end is altered; a read error may explain this. This rearrangement joins TRBV9 to TRBJ1-5; 7 bases fit TRBD1. The CDR3 loop spans 15 amino acids. The germline CDR1 and CDR2 sequences are SGDLS and YYNGEE. The CDR3 bases are TGTGCCAGCAGCGTCAAACAGGGGTGCAATCTGCCCCAGCATTTT. Encoded protein: CASSVKQGCNLPQHF.

This clonotype was recorded at least ten times. This chain links TRBV12-3 or TRBV12-4 with TRBJ1-4; no definite D call. This CDR3 is built from 13 residues. The V gene lost 5 bases and the J gene lost 8 bases, with 12 bases spanning the gap. The CDR3 region has the DNA TGTGCCAGCAGTCAGAGTATTGAAGAAAAACTGTTTTTT. It is translated as CASSQSIEEKLFF.

This clonotype was seen ten or more times. The chain couples TRBV7-3 to TRBJ2-3, with D possibly being TRBD1 (6 bases). The CDR3 is 13 amino acids. Germline CDR1 SGHTA, CDR2 FQGTGA. V shed 6 bases and J shed 6 bases, with 13 bases lying between them. The CDR3 protein is CASSKGQGDTQYF. CDR3 DNA: TGTGCCAGCAGTAAGGGGCAGGGGGATACGCAGTATTTT.

This clonotype has ten or more counts. The CDR3 DNA is TGTGCCAGCAGCTTAGTCGGGGGGCTATACAATGAGCAGTTCTTC. This translates into CASSLVGGLYNEQFF. The chain employs TRBV7-6 and TRBJ2-1, with D perhaps matching TRBD2 (7 bases). The germline CDR1 and CDR2 sequences are SGHVS and FNYEAQ. V lost 1 base, J lost 4 bases, and 11 bases lay in between. The CDR3 has 15 amino acids.

This clonotype was counted only a few times. The chain recombines TRBV21-1 with TRBJ2-2; the table assigns TRBD1, which was not confirmed against the DNA. TRBV21-1 corresponds to a pseudogene. The CDR3 contains 17 residues. The CDR3 loop reads CASSKPGEDSTSGELFF. In DNA form, the CDR3 reads TGTGCCAGCAGCAAACCCGGGGAGGATTCGACGTCCGGGGAGCTGTTTTTT.

In its sample, this clonotype was seen many times. The chain carries TRBV25-1 and TRBJ2-5; perhaps TRBD2 as D (6 bases). Trimming shortened V by 6 bases and J by 4 bases, and 6 bases separated the two germline ends. This CDR3 comprises 11 residues. The germline V gene encodes CDR1 MGHDK and CDR2 SYGVNS. Here the CDR3 reads CASSGGETQYF. CDR3 in DNA: TGTGCCAGCAGCGGGGGAGAGACCCAGTACTTC.

This clonotype was seen a handful of times. The V and J genes are TRBV20-1 and TRBJ1-5, with D hard to call. Germline loops: CDR1 DFQATT, CDR2 SNEGSKA (reference sequence). The CDR3 runs 15 residues. Trimming pared 6 bases from V and 2 bases from J, leaving 17 bases between. Here the CDR3 DNA reads TGCAGTGCCAAGACTGGGCGGTCGGGCAATCAGCCCCAGCATTTT. It encodes CSAKTGRSGNQPQHF.

The table lists this clonotype with many counts. The chain uses TRBV29-1 and TRBJ2-1, with D perhaps matching TRBD2 (5 bases). CDR1 is SQVTM and CDR2 is ANQGSEA in the germline V gene. The CDR3 is made up of 14 amino acids. V dropped 5 bases and J dropped 7 bases, with 18 bases sitting between them. Here the CDR3 DNA reads TGCAGCGTTTCCCGACCCCCGGGATTTAATGAGCAGTTCTTC. This codes for CSVSRPPGFNEQFF.

The chain has TRBV5-1 and TRBJ2-1; possible D gene TRBD2, 7 bases. Germline V gene data show CDR1 as SGHRS and CDR2 as YFSETQ. The CDR3 consists of 15 residues. The germline V and J ends were trimmed by 4 bases and 4 bases, with 15 bases remaining between them. CDR3 DNA: TGCGCCAGCAGCATCACGGGGGGCGGTTACAATGAGCAGTTCTTC. As protein: CASSITGGGYNEQFF.

At least ten counts were recorded for this clonotype. The chain employs TRBV3-1 and TRBJ1-1; 7 positions agree with TRBD1. This CDR3 spans 14 amino acids. Germline values: CDR1 LGHDT, CDR2 YNNKEL (reference sequence). The J segment lost 2 bases and the V segment lost 6 bases, leaving 6 bases of the junction unmatched. CDR3 loop: CASSFRDSNTEAFF. CDR3 coding DNA: TGTGCCAGCAGTTTTCGGGACAGTAACACTGAAGCTTTCTTT. The whole variable domain, remainder taken from reference TRBV3-1 and TRBJ1-1, is DTAVSQTPKYLVTQMGNDKSIKCEQNLGHDTMYWYKQDSKKFLKIMFSYNNKELIINETVPNRFSPKSPDKAHLNLHINSLELGDSAVYFCASSFRDSNTEAFFGQGTRLTVV.

This clonotype showed up many times. The gene calls are TRBV18 and TRBJ1-6; a weak D match, TRBD1 (6 bases). The germline V and J ends were trimmed by 3 bases and 7 bases, with 16 bases remaining between them. Germline CDR1 is KGHSH and CDR2 is LQKENI. The CDR3 totals 16 residues. CDR3 DNA sequence: TGTGCCAGCTCACCTCTCATAACAGGGAGCAATTCACCCCTCCACTTT. Encoded protein: CASSPLITGSNSPLHF.

This clonotype has a count of ten or more. The V and J genes are TRBV20-1 and TRBJ1-1; weak D call: TRBD1 (6 bases). The CDR3 has 14 amino acids. V lost 3 bases and J 4 bases, leaving 15 bases between the germline ends. Germline assignment: CDR1 DFQATT and CDR2 SNEGSKA (reference sequence). CDR3 DNA: TGCAGTGCTAGGGTACAGGGCGTGAGCACTGAAGCTTTCTTT. It yields the protein CSARVQGVSTEAFF.

This chain links TRBV15 with TRBJ2-5; D not certain. The CDR3 runs 13 residues. In germline, CDR1 is LNHNV, CDR2 YYDKDF (reference sequence). Between the trimmed V and J ends, which lost 1 base and 5 bases, there was a span of 8 bases. DNA of the CDR3: TGTGCCACCAGCAGAGTGTTACCGGAGACCCAGTACTTC. This sequence encodes CATSRVLPETQYF.

The rearrangement uses TRBV28 and TRBJ2-7; D is uncertain. Trimming cost V 4 bases and J 0 bases, with 16 bases left between them. The CDR3 totals 16 residues. Per the germline V gene, CDR1 is MDHEN and CDR2 is SYDVKM. The CDR3 region is CASSSLGGVSSYEQYF. For the CDR3, the DNA is TGTGCCAGCAGTTCCCTAGGTGGGGTGAGCTCCTACGAGCAGTACTTC.

This clonotype was observed at least ten times. This chain uses TRBV5-6 with TRBJ2-5, with D unresolved. CDR1 and CDR2 (germline): SGHDT, YYEEEE. This CDR3 is built from 13 residues. Trimming removed 0 bases at V and 6 bases at J, with 9 bases between. DNA of the CDR3: TGTGCCAGCAGCTTGGACATGGTTAAGACCCAGTACTTC. Translating it yields CASSLDMVKTQYF.

The table lists this clonotype with many counts. This chain connects TRBV5-1 to TRBJ1-1; D might be TRBD1 (6 bases). The CDR3 totals 14 residues. V was clipped by 2 bases and J by 1 base, with 9 bases between them. Germline loops: CDR1 SGHRS, CDR2 YFSETQ. The CDR3 bases are TGCGCCAGCAGCTTAGACAGGCCGAACACTGAAGCTTTCTTT. It specifies CASSLDRPNTEAFF.

This clonotype was observed many times. The gene calls are TRBV12-3 or TRBV12-4 and TRBJ1-2; D is unresolved. Deletions cut 3 bases from V and 8 bases from J, with 13 bases between. This CDR3 has 13 amino acids. CDR3 sequence (DNA): TGTGCCAGCAGTTTTGGGGAACGGACGGGCTACACCTTC. Its protein product is CASSFGERTGYTF.

This clonotype has just a few counts. The chain uses TRBV7-2 and TRBJ1-2, with D perhaps matching TRBD1 (5 bases). Germline V gives CDR1 SGHTA, CDR2 FQGNSA. This CDR3 is built from 13 residues. The germline V and J ends were trimmed by 5 bases and 4 bases, with 11 bases remaining between them. In DNA, the CDR3 is TGTGCCAGCAGCCTGGGACGGAGCTATGGCTACACCTTC. Encoded protein: CASSLGRSYGYTF.

This clonotype was seen a few times. This rearrangement joins TRBV20-1 to TRBJ2-7; 8 nucleotides match TRBD1. V shed 6 bases and J 3 bases; nucleotides not matched to a gene: 10. CDR1 is DFQATT and CDR2 is SNEGSKA in the germline V gene (reference sequence). This CDR3 contains 14 residues. Written as DNA, the CDR3 is TGCAGTGCCCTTGGACAGGGAGGCCACTACGAGCAGTACTTC. Translating it yields CSALGQGGHYEQYF.

In its sample, this clonotype was seen many times. V gene TRBV12-3 or TRBV12-4 combines with J gene TRBJ2-1; D possibly corresponds to TRBD1 (5 bases). V was shortened by 4 bases and J by 15 bases, with 16 bases between the two germline ends. CDR3 size: 12 residues. The CDR3 sequence: CASSSGPRAPFF. The CDR3 DNA follows: TGTGCCAGCAGTTCAGGACCCAGGGCACCGTTCTTC.

This clonotype was seen many times. This chain uses TRBV12-3 or TRBV12-4 with TRBJ2-7, with unresolved D. This CDR3 is 13 amino acids long. Trimming cost V 1 base and J 5 bases, with 9 bases left between them. The CDR3: CASSLGESDEQYV. The CDR3 region has the DNA TGTGCCAGCAGTTTAGGAGAGTCCGACGAGCAGTACGTC.

There are many counts of this clonotype. The V call is TRBV28, the J call TRBJ2-3; D not certain. The CDR3 runs to 17 residues. V gave up 8 bases and J gave up 4 bases, with 25 bases separating them. CDR1 and CDR2 (germline): MDHEN, SYDVKM. In nucleotides, the CDR3 is TGTGCCAGCCCCCGCGATAGGGCCGGATCGTTGGCAGATACGCAGTATTTT. Translated, it gives CASPRDRAGSLADTQYF. Filled out from reference TRBV28 and TRBJ2-3, the complete variable domain reads DVKVTQSSRYLVKRTGEKVFLECVQDMDHENMFWYRQDPGLGLRLIYFSYDVKMKEKGDIPEGYSVSREKKERFSLILESASTNQTSMYLCASPRDRAGSLADTQYFGPGTRLTVL.

V gene TRBV6-5 combines with J gene TRBJ1-6, with unresolved D. Germline V gene lookup returns CDR1 MNHEY and CDR2 SVGAGI. This CDR3 has 14 amino acids. Trimming pared 6 bases from V and 13 bases from J, leaving 19 bases between. The CDR3 region is CASRDDQSFVPLHF. The CDR3 region has the DNA TGTGCCAGCAGGGACGATCAATCTTTCGTGCCCCTCCACTTT.

This clonotype occurred many times. The chain is built from TRBV10-3 and TRBJ2-3, with TRBD2 matching 9 bases. The junction had 2 bases not matched to a gene; V was cut back by 10 bases and J by 3 bases. The CDR3 covers 12 residues. Germline values: CDR1 ENHRY, CDR2 SYGVKD. The CDR3 protein is CATGLATDTQYF. The CDR3 DNA reads as TGTGCCACGGGACTAGCTACAGATACGCAGTATTTT.

This clonotype was recorded many times. The J gene is TRBJ2-7, the V gene TRBV7-4; 7 bases map to TRBD2. CDR3 length: 15 residues. After removal of 2 bases from V and 2 bases from J, the junction contained 6 bases not matched to a gene. The V gene's germline CDR1 is SGHVT and CDR2 SQSDAQ. The CDR3, as DNA: TGTGCCAGCAGCTTATTACCTAGCGGCGCCTACGAGCAGTACTTC. As protein: CASSLLPSGAYEQYF.

V usage is TRBV5-4 and J usage is TRBJ2-5; D is possibly TRBD1 or TRBD2 (6 bases each). This CDR3 contains 15 residues. V was trimmed by 0 bases and J by 2 bases, leaving 11 bases between them. The germline V gene has CDR1 SGHNT and CDR2 YYREEE (reference sequence). For the CDR3, the DNA is TGTGCCAGCAGCTTGGTGGGGGGCGGGCAAGAGACCCAGTACTTC. Amino acids: CASSLVGGGQETQYF. Variable domain in full (rest from reference TRBV5-4 and TRBJ2-5): ETGVTQSPTHLIKTRGQQVTLRCSSQSGHNTVSWYQQALGQGPQFIFQYYREEENGRGNFPPRFSGLQFPNYSSELNVNALELDDSALYLCASSLVGGGQETQYFGPGTRLLVL.